The next 26 T cell receptor beta chains were all read from a single sample in a study of cytomegalovirus exposure and HLA in healthy donors. A multiplex PCR was run with 60 Vbeta primers and 13 Jbeta primers. TCRdb's copy holds only in-frame clones and misses some; the assay was immunoSEQ multiplex PCR. The sample records about 170,000 clones, about 76% being singletons. The sample consisted of PBMCs. Every receptor here comes from a woman younger than 30 in good health and CMV-seropositive.

A few counts support this clone. The same CDR3 arises from other DNA sequences in this sample as well. V gene TRBV10-3 combines with J gene TRBJ2-7; D unclear. V dropped 3 bases and J dropped 3 bases, with 3 bases sitting between them. Germline CDR1 is ENHRY and CDR2 is SYGVKD. The CDR3 is 11 amino acids. CDR3 in DNA: TGTGCCATCAGTGATCTCTACGAGCAGTACTTC. This codes for CAISDLYEQYF.

The chain joins TRBV5-1 to TRBJ1-1, with 8 bases that match TRBD1. Germline loops: CDR1 SGHRS, CDR2 YFSETQ. The J segment lost 1 base and the V segment lost 4 bases, leaving 3 bases of the junction unmatched. The CDR3 covers 14 residues. For the CDR3, the DNA is TGCGCCAGCAGCCAGGGGGCTGGGAACACTGAAGCTTTCTTT. It is translated as CASSQGAGNTEAFF.

This clone was counted only a few times. The rearrangement uses TRBV6-1 and TRBJ1-3, with 10 bases identical to TRBD1. Germline CDR1 is MNHNS and CDR2 is SASEGT. V lost 4 bases, J lost 0 bases, and 6 bases stayed unmatched. The CDR3 extends over 17 amino acids. CDR3 DNA: TGTGCCAGCAGTGGGACAGGGGGTAGGGTCTCTGGAAACACCATATATTTT. Translated, it gives CASSGTGGRVSGNTIYF.

This chain links TRBV11-3 with TRBJ2-2; D gene ambiguous. The CDR3 has 12 residues. Germline CDR1 is SGHNT and CDR2 is YENEEA. V dropped 1 base and J dropped 9 bases, with 6 bases sitting between them. The DNA for the CDR3 is TGTGCCAGCAGCTTAGGCTCTAGGGAGCTGTTTTTT. This translates into CASSLGSRELFF.

The gene calls are TRBV9 and TRBJ2-2; 9 nucleotides line up with TRBD2. Germline-derived CDR1 and CDR2 are SGDLS and YYNGEE. This CDR3 has 15 residues. Losses at the gene ends were 2 bases for V and 8 bases for J; bases not matched to a gene: 7. The DNA for the CDR3 is TGTGCCAGCAGCGTTAGCGGGGGCGTTTTTGGGGAGCTGTTTTTT. Translation gives CASSVSGGVFGELFF.

The chain couples TRBV5-4 to TRBJ2-7, with 8 bases lining up with TRBD1. This CDR3 has 14 residues. CDR1 and CDR2 (germline): SGHNT, YYREEE (reference sequence). V dropped 4 bases and J dropped 3; count of bases not matched to a gene: 6. The CDR3: CASSGQGEIYEQYF. The CDR3 nucleotides read TGTGCCAGCAGCGGACAGGGAGAAATCTACGAGCAGTACTTC.

This clone was observed a few times. The chain has TRBV7-3 and TRBJ2-2; 8 nucleotides agree with TRBD2. CDR1 and CDR2 from the germline V gene are SGHTA and FQGTGA. The CDR3 loop spans 17 amino acids. V lost 0 bases and J lost 7; bases outside the gene matches: 10. The CDR3 loop is CASSLTGGGGRVGELFF. The CDR3 DNA follows: TGTGCCAGCAGCTTAACAGGTGGCGGGGGGCGAGTCGGGGAGCTGTTTTTT.

The rearrangement links TRBV5-4 to TRBJ1-4; the D gene is possibly TRBD1 (6 bases). The CDR3 spans 15 residues. Trimming stripped 1 base from V and 8 bases from J, with 15 bases between. CDR1 and CDR2 from the germline V gene are SGHNT and YYREEE (reference sequence). The CDR3 DNA follows: TGTGCCAGCAGCTTGTTTCAGGGGAGCTCGGAAAAACTGTTTTTT. Amino acids: CASSLFQGSSEKLFF.

DNA for the CDR3: TGTGCCAGCAGACGAGCGGGCCAAAGCTCCTACAATGAGCAGTTCTTC. Translated, it gives CASRRAGQSSYNEQFF. J is TRBJ2-1 and V is TRBV7-9, with D tentatively TRBD2 (6 bases). V lost 6 bases and J lost 0, with 15 bases in between. This CDR3 is 16 amino acids long. Germline V gene lookup returns CDR1 SEHNR and CDR2 FQNEAQ (reference sequence).

On this clone: The same CDR3 is also encoded by other DNA sequences in this sample. This chain connects TRBV5-4 to TRBJ2-5; a possible D gene is TRBD1 (7 bases). This CDR3 region has 13 residues. In germline, CDR1 is SGHNT, CDR2 YYREEE (reference sequence). V was trimmed by 1 base and J by 4 bases, leaving 8 bases between them. As DNA, the CDR3 is TGTGCCAGCAGCTTGCAGGGGGGAGAGACCCAGTACTTC. Translated, it gives CASSLQGGETQYF.

This sequence joins TRBV7-3 and TRBJ2-3; TRBD2 matches 9 bases. Germline CDR1 is SGHTA and CDR2 is FQGTGA. There are 15 residues in the CDR3. Unmatched junction bases numbered 7, after V lost 5 bases and J lost 4 bases. CDR3 nucleotides: TGTGCCAGCAGCAAGACCGGGACTAGCCCAGATACGCAGTATTTT. Protein product: CASSKTGTSPDTQYF.

The V call is TRBV10-3, the J call TRBJ1-4; D not resolved. CDR3 size: 15 residues. Germline V lookup: CDR1 ENHRY, CDR2 SYGVKD. The V end was cut by 0 bases, the J end by 3 bases, with 8 bases between. In DNA, the CDR3 is TGTGCCATCAGTGAGTCCAGTATGGCTAATGAAAAACTGTTTTTT. Its protein is CAISESSMANEKLFF.

This chain connects TRBV11-2 to TRBJ2-7; TRBD2 is a possible D gene (5 bases). The germline V and J ends were trimmed by 1 base and 5 bases, with 12 bases remaining between them. This CDR3 contains 14 residues. Germline values: CDR1 SGHAT, CDR2 FQNNGV. The CDR3 DNA reads TGTGCCAGCAGCTTAGTTGGTCCCGGGAACGAGCAGTACTTC. Protein: CASSLVGPGNEQYF.

This clone was counted a few times. The V and J genes are TRBV4-3 and TRBJ1-5; D is ambiguous. The CDR3 consists of 15 residues. Trimming cost V 11 bases and J 8 bases, with 25 bases left between them. CDR1 is LGHNA, CDR2 YSLEER, per germline. Here the CDR3 reads CACPSGRKAVKPQHF. For the CDR3, the DNA is TGCGCCTGCCCCTCGGGGAGGAAGGCGGTTAAGCCCCAGCATTTT.

V and J are TRBV11-2 and TRBJ2-2, with 14 bases fitting TRBD2. This CDR3 contains 19 residues. CDR1 and CDR2 from the germline V gene are SGHAT and FQNNGV. The ends lost 1 base at V and 6 bases at J; junction bases unmatched: 10. CDR3 sequence reads: CASSLAETSGGALAGELFF. The CDR3 DNA is TGTGCCAGCAGCTTAGCGGAGACTAGCGGGGGGGCCCTCGCCGGGGAGCTGTTTTTT.

The rearrangement uses TRBV29-1 and TRBJ1-3; 8 bases align to TRBD1. The CDR3 consists of 17 residues. J was trimmed by 3 bases and V by 0 bases; bases with no gene match: 10. CDR1 is SQVTM, CDR2 ANQGSEA, per germline. This chain's CDR3 is CSVEEWETGERGNTIYF. As DNA, the CDR3 is TGCAGCGTTGAAGAATGGGAGACAGGGGAGCGTGGAAACACCATATATTTT.

This clone was recorded only once. One junction end disagrees with the germline gene, perhaps due to a read error. The chain is built from TRBV7-9 and TRBJ2-7; 8 nucleotides line up with TRBD1. This CDR3 contains 15 residues. Germline CDR1 reads SEHNR; CDR2 reads FQNEAQ (reference sequence). Here the CDR3 reads CSSSLGDRSPYEQYF. The DNA for the CDR3 is TGTTCCAGCAGCTTAGGGGACAGGAGTCCCTACGAGCAGTACTTC.

This rearrangement joins TRBV6-5 to TRBJ1-2; the D gene is possibly TRBD1 (5 bases). Germline V gene sequence: CDR1 MNHEY, CDR2 SVGAGI. Trimming took 0 bases from V and 3 from J, leaving 8 bases between them. The CDR3 spans 14 residues. The CDR3 coding sequence is TGTGCCAGCAGTTACTCGACGGGGGACTATGGCTACACCTTC. It yields the protein CASSYSTGDYGYTF.

The chain has TRBV13 and TRBJ2-7; 10 bases agree with TRBD2. V was clipped by 5 bases and J by 2 bases; unmatched bases: 6. Germline CDR1 PRHDT, CDR2 FYEKMQ (reference sequence). The CDR3 extends over 15 amino acids. CDR3 in amino acids: CASSRQAGGPYEQYF. The CDR3 DNA sequence: TGTGCCAGCAGCCGACAAGCGGGGGGGCCCTACGAGCAGTACTTC.

The chain has TRBV9 and TRBJ2-7; D remains unclear. CDR1 is SGDLS and CDR2 is YYNGEE in the germline V gene. The CDR3 length is 13 residues. The V gene lost 0 bases and the J gene lost 3 bases, with 7 bases spanning the gap. CDR3 amino acids: CASSVAAGYEQYF. The CDR3 region has the DNA TGTGCCAGCAGCGTAGCGGCAGGCTACGAGCAGTACTTC.

This clone was observed a single time. The chain carries TRBV7-3 and TRBJ2-2, with 10 positions matching TRBD1. J lost 3 bases, V lost 2 bases, and 9 bases had no gene match. The CDR3 has 18 residues. Germline V CDR1 and CDR2: SGHTA, FQGTGA. CDR3 in amino acids: CASSLYGRDRGYTGELFF. The CDR3 DNA reads as TGTGCCAGCAGCTTATACGGCCGGGACAGGGGTTACACCGGGGAGCTGTTTTTT.

This chain links TRBV28 with TRBJ1-6, with D unresolved. The germline CDR1 and CDR2 sequences are MDHEN and SYDVKM. V gave up 3 bases and J gave up 7 bases, with 7 bases separating them. The CDR3 contains 13 residues. The CDR3 spells CASSFLLNSPLHF. CDR3 DNA sequence: TGTGCCAGCAGTTTTTTACTGAATTCACCCCTCCACTTT.

This chain uses TRBV9 with TRBJ2-1; 9 positions agree with TRBD1. V trimming: 4 bases; J trimming: 12 bases; junction bases outside the gene matches: 11. The CDR3 length is 14 residues. From germline, CDR1 is SGDLS and CDR2 YYNGEE. The CDR3 DNA reads as TGTGCCAGCAGCAACCATGATAGGGACAGGGTGCAGTTCTTC. Protein product: CASSNHDRDRVQFF.

The chain couples TRBV4-3 to TRBJ1-1; D possibly corresponds to TRBD1 (5 bases). The CDR3 extends over 17 amino acids. Trimming removed 0 bases at V and 3 bases at J, with 17 bases between. The germline CDR1 and CDR2 sequences are LGHNA and YSLEER. The CDR3 coding sequence is TGCGCCAGCAGCCAAGAATGGCAGACCGGGGGTCACACTGAAGCTTTCTTT. This encodes CASSQEWQTGGHTEAFF.

The chain uses TRBV19 and TRBJ2-5, with TRBD1 identical over 7 bases. In germline, CDR1 is LNHDA, CDR2 SQIVND (reference sequence). V lost 3 bases, J lost 4 bases, and 5 bases stayed unmatched. The CDR3 loop spans 14 amino acids. CDR3 nucleotide sequence: TGTGCCAGTAGTATCCGGGACAGACGAGAGACCCAGTACTTC. Translating it yields CASSIRDRRETQYF.

The gene calls are TRBV4-1 and TRBJ2-2; TRBD2 matches at 7 bases. The CDR3 has 17 amino acids. Looked up from germline, CDR1 is MGHRA and CDR2 is YSYEKL. V shed 1 base, J shed 3 bases, and the junction held 8 bases outside the gene matches. This CDR3 is CASSQGTGTIDTGELFF. CDR3 sequence (DNA): TGCGCCAGCAGCCAAGGGACCGGGACTATAGACACCGGGGAGCTGTTTTTT.